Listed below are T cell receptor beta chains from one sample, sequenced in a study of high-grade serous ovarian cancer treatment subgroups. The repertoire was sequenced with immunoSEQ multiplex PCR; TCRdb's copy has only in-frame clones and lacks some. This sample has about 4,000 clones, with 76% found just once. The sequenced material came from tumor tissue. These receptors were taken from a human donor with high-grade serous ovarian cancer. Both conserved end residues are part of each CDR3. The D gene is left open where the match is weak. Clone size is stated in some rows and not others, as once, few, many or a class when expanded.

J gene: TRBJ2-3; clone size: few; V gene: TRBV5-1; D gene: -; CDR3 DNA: TGCGCCAGCAGCTTGGGGCAGCGGACTAGCACAGATACGCAGTATTTT; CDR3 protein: CASSLGQRTSTDTQYF
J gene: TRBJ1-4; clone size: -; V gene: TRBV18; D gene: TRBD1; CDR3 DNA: TGTGCCAGCTCATCTCAGGGGGCGAGAAATGAAAAACTGTTTTTT; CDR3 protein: CASSSQGARNEKLFF
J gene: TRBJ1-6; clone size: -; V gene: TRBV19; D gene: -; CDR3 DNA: TGTGCCAGTAGTATTGGGCAGGGAAATTCACCCCTCCACTTT; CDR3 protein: CASSIGQGNSPLHF
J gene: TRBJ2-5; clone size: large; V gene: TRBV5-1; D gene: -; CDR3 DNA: TGCGCCAGCAGCTCCGCCGCGGATGGGTGGCAAGAGACCCAGTACTTC; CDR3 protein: CASSSAADGWQETQYF
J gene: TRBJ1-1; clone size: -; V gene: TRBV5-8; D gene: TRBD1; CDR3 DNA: TGTGCCAGCATACGACAGGGTTATCGCACTGAAGCTTTCTTT; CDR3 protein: CASIRQGYRTEAFF
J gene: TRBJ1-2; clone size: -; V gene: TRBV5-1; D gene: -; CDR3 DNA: TGCGCCAGCAGCTTGGAAGGGGTTGCTAACTATGGCTACACCTTC; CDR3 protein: CASSLEGVANYGYTF
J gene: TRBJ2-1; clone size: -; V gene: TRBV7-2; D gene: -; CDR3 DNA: TGTGCCAGCAGCTGGGCCAAAAACAATGAGCAGTTCTTC; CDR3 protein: CASSWAKNNEQFF
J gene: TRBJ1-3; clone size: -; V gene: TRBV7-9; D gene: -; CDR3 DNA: TGTGCCAGCAGTCCGACAGGCCCGAACACCATATATTTT; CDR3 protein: CASSPTGPNTIYF
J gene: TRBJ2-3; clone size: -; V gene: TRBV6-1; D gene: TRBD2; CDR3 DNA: TGTGCCAGCAGTTTAGCGGGAAACACAGATACGCAGTATTTT; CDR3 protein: CASSLAGNTDTQYF
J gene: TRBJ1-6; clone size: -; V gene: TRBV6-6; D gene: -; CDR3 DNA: TGTGCCAGCAGTTACAACTCCTATAATTCACCCCTCCACTTT; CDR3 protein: CASSYNSYNSPLHF
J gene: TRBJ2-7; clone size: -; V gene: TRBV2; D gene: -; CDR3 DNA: TGTGCCCGACAAAGGACGGACGTTACCTACGAGCAGTACTTC; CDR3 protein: CARQRTDVTYEQYF
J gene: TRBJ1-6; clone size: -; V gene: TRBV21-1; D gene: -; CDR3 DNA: TGTGCCAGCAGCAAAGCTGAAGGGGAAGGCCAAAATTCACCCCTCCACTTT; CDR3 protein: CASSKAEGEGQNSPLHF
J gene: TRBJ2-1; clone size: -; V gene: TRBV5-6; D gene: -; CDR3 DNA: TGTGCCAGCAGCACGGGGAATCTAGTCTACAATGAGCAGTTCTTC; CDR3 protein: CASSTGNLVYNEQFF
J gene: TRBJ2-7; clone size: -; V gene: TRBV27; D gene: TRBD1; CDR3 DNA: TGTGCCAGCAGTGCGTCCGGGACAGCTCCCTACGAGCAGTACTTC; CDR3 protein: CASSASGTAPYEQYF
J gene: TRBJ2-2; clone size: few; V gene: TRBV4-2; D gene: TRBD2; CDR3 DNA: TGTGCCAGCAGTAGCGGGGGGGCCGGTTCCGGGGAGCTGTTTTTT; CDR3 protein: CASSSGGAGSGELFF
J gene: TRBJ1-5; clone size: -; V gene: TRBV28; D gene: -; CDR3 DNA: TGTGCCAGCAGTCTAACCCTTTCACAGGGATTCGTCCAGCCCCAGCATTTT; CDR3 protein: CASSLTLSQGFVQPQHF
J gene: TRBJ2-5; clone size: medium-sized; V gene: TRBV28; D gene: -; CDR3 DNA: TGTGCCAGCAGTTTCAAGGAGGGGCGGGAGACCCAGTACTTC; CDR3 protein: CASSFKEGRETQYF
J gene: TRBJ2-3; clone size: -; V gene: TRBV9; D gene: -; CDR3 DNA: TGTGCCAGCAGCCCCGGGTGGTCCAAAACCCCCCCCTCCACAGATACGCAGTATTTT; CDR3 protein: CASSPGWSKTPPSTDTQYF
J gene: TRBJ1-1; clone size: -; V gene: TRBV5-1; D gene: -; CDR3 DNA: TGCGCCAGCAGCTTGGGATCAGGGGCCACTGAAGCTTTCTTT; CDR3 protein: CASSLGSGATEAFF
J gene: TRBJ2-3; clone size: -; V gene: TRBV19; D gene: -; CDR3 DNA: TGTGCCAGTAGTCCGGACGGACTACGACGCCCAGATACGCAGTATTTT; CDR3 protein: CASSPDGLRRPDTQYF
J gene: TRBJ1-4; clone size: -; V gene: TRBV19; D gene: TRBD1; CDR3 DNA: TGTGCCAGTGGCCGGGACAGGGGCAATGAAAAACTGTTTTTT; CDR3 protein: CASGRDRGNEKLFF
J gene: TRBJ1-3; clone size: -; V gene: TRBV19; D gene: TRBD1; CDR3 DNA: TGTGCCAGTAGCCGCCGGGACAGGGGGAGATCGATTGGAAACACCATATATTTT; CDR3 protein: CASSRRDRGRSIGNTIYF
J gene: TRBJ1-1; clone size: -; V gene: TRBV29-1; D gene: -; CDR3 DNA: TGCAGCGTTGACTTGGTTGCCGGGGGCAGAAGCGATATGAACACTGAAGCTTTCTTT; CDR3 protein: CSVDLVAGGRSDMNTEAFF
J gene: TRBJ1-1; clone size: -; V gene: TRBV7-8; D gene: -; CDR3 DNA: TGTGCCAGCAGCTTGAGGGGCAGGCTCATAGGGGTGAACACTGAAGCTTTCTTT; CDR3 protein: CASSLRGRLIGVNTEAFF
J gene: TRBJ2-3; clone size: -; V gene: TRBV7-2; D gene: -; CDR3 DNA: TGTGCCAGCAGTCCGCAAGTTACGCAGTATTTT; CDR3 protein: CASSPQVTQYF
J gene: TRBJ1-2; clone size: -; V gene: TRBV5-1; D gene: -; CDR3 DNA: TGCGCCAGCAGCCGCTCGCGGGGGGATGCTAACTATGGCTACACCTTC; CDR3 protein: CASSRSRGDANYGYTF
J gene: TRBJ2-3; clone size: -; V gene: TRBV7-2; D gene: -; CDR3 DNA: TGTGCCAGCAGCTTAGTCCGCACAGATACGCAGTATTTT; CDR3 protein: CASSLVRTDTQYF
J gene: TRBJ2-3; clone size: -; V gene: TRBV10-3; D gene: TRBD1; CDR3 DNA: TGTGCCATCAGACGACAGGGGGGAGCAGATACGCAGTATTTT; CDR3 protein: CAIRRQGGADTQYF
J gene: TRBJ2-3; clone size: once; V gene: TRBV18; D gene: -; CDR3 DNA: TGTGCCAGCTCACTTAGCGTTAGCACAGATACGCAGTATTTT; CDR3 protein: CASSLSVSTDTQYF
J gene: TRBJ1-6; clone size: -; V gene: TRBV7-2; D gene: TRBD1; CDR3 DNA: TGTGCCAGCAGCCTGGACAGGGGCGGTTCACCCCTCCACTTT; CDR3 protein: CASSLDRGGSPLHF
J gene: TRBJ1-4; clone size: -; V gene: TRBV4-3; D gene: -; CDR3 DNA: TGCGCCAGCAGCCAAGATGATTCTAATGAAAAACTGTTTTTT; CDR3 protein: CASSQDDSNEKLFF
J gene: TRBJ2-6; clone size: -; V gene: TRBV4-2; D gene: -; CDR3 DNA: TGTGCCAGCAGCCAAGGTTACAGGGCTACAGTAGGCTCTGGGGCCAACGTCCTGACTTTC; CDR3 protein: CASSQGYRATVGSGANVLTF
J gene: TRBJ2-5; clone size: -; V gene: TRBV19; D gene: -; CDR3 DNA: TGTGCCAGTAGTGCCTCACTAGCCCAAGAGACCCAGTACTTC; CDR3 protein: CASSASLAQETQYF
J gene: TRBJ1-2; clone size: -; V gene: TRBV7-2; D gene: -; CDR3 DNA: TGTGCCAGCAGCTTCCGACAGACTACCTTTTCTAACTATGGCTACACCTTC; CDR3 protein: CASSFRQTTFSNYGYTF
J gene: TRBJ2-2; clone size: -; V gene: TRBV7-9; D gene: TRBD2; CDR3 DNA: TGTGCCAGCAGCTTACGAGCTAGCGGGCACACCGGGGAGCTGTTTTTT; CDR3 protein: CASSLRASGHTGELFF
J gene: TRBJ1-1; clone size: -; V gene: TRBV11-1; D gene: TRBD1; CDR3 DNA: TGTGCCAGCAGCGCCAGAACACCCAGGGGGATTTTGAACACTGAAGCTTTCTTT; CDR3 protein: CASSARTPRGILNTEAFF
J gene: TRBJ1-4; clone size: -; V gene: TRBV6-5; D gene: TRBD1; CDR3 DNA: TGTGCCAGCAGTTCACAGGGGGGAGGAACTAATGAAAAACTGTTTTTT; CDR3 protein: CASSSQGGGTNEKLFF
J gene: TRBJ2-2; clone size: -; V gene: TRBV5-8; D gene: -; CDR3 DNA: TGTGCCAGCAGCTTGTATTACGGAGACACCGGGGAGCTGTTTTTT; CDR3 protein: CASSLYYGDTGELFF
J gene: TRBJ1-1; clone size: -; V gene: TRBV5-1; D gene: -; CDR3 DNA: TGCGCCAGCAGTCTGGGCCGGGGGATTGTTGACACTGAAGCTTTCTTT; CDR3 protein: CASSLGRGIVDTEAFF
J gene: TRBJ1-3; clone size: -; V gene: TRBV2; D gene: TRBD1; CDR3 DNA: TGTGCCAGCAGTAAGGGACAGGGTGTCGCTGGAAACACCATATATTTT; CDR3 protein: CASSKGQGVAGNTIYF
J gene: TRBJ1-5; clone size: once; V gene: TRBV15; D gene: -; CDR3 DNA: TGTGCCACCAGCAGAGACGGGGGCAGGCAGCCCCAGCATTTT; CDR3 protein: CATSRDGGRQPQHF
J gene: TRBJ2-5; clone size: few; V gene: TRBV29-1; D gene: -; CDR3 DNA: TGCAGCGTCGGGTATCAAGAGACCCAGTACTTC; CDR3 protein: CSVGYQETQYF
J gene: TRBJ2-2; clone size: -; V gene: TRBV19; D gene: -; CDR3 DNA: TGTGCCAGTAGTATAGGCGCAGGAATAAACACCGGGGAGCTGTTTTTT; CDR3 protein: CASSIGAGINTGELFF
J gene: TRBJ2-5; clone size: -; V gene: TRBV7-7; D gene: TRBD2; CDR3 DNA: TGTGCCAGCAGCTTAAGCGGTGCGGGGGGGCAAGAGACCCAGTACTTC; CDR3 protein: CASSLSGAGGQETQYF
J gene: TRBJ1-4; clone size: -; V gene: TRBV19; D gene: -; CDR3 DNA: TGTGCCAGTAGTATAGATGATACAAGTTGGAATGTCGTCGGGCTTAATGAAAAACTGTTTTTT; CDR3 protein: CASSIDDTSWNVVGLNEKLFF
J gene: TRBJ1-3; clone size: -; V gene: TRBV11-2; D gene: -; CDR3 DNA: TGTGCCAGCAGCTTAGGGGCAGGGATGGGACACACCATATATTTT; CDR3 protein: CASSLGAGMGHTIYF
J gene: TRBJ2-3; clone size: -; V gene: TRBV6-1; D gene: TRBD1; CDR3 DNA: TGTGCCAGCTACTCAGGGGGCAGGGTTGCGCAGTATTTT; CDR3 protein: CASYSGGRVAQYF
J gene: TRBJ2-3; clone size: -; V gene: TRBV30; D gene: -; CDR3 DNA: TGTGCCTGGAGTAGGGGGGACTACACAGATACGCAGTATTTT; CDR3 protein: CAWSRGDYTDTQYF
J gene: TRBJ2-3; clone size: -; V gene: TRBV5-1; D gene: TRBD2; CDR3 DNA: TGCGCCAGCATAGGCGGGAGGGCAGATACGCAGTATTTT; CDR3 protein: CASIGGRADTQYF
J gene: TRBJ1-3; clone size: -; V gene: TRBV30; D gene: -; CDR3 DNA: TGTGCCTGGGAGAAAGGGGGAAACACCATATATTTT; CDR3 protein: CAWEKGGNTIYF
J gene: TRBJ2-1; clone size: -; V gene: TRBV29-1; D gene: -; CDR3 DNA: TGCAGCGTAGATGGACTACCCAATGAGCAGTTCTTC; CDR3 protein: CSVDGLPNEQFF
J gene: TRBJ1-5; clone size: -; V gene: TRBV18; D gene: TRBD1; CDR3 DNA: TGTGCCAGCTCACAGGGGGCTGGGCAGCCCCAGCATTTT; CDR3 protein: CASSQGAGQPQHF
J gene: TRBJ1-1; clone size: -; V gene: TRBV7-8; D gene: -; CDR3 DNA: TGTGCCAGCAGCTTAGGCCAGGCGAACACTGAAGCTTTCTTT; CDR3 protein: CASSLGQANTEAFF
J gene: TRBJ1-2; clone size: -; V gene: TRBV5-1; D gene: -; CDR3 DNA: TGCGCCAGCAGACCGGACACCAACTATGGCTACACCTTC; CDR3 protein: CASRPDTNYGYTF